These T cell receptor beta chains were read from a single sample in a study of blood T cell repertoires in COVID-19. The table came from immunoSEQ multiplex PCR; TCRdb's copy has only in-frame clones and leaves some out. The sample has around 16,000 clones, about 89% seen once. The sequencing input was peripheral blood. The origin of the receptors is a man between 60 and 75 years old with acute or convalescent COVID-19. Both conserved end residues are part of each CDR3. D genes are given only for firm matches. The size of a clone is reported for some rows only, either as once, few or many, or as a class for expanded clones.

V gene,J gene,clone size,D gene,CDR3 DNA,CDR3 protein
TRBV3-1/TRBV3-2,TRBJ1-3,once,TRBD1,TGTGCCAGCAGCCCCCGGGACAGAACCTCTGGAAACACCATATATTTT,CASSPRDRTSGNTIYF
TRBV7-6,TRBJ1-5,once,.,TGTGCCAGCAGTAACAGCGGGCCCAATCAGCCCCAGCATTTT,CASSNSGPNQPQHF
TRBV4-1,TRBJ2-7,.,TRBD2,TGCGCCAGCAGCCAAGGGATAGCGGGGGGGCAGGAAGAGCAGTACTTC,CASSQGIAGGQEEQYF
TRBV19,TRBJ1-2,.,.,TGTGCCAGTTCGAGGGACTCCAGGACGAACTATGGCTACACCTTC,CASSRDSRTNYGYTF
TRBV4-1,TRBJ2-3,.,TRBD2,TGCGCCAGCAGCACCCTGGTCGGCGGGAGAACAGATACGCAGTATTTT,CASSTLVGGRTDTQYF
TRBV28,TRBJ1-3,.,.,TGTGCCAGCATCCTAGGGGGTTATTCGAACACCATATATTTT,CASILGGYSNTIYF
TRBV19,TRBJ2-7,.,TRBD1,TGTGCCAGTAGTATTTCCGGGACAGGGCGTTACGAGCAGTACTTC,CASSISGTGRYEQYF
TRBV18,TRBJ2-1,once,TRBD1,TGTGCCAGCTCACCCGGGACAGGGGCTTACAATGAGCAGTTCTTC,CASSPGTGAYNEQFF
TRBV5-1,TRBJ1-2,.,TRBD1,TGCGCCAGCAGTCCGACTACAGGGGGAAGTGGCTACACCTTC,CASSPTTGGSGYTF
TRBV28,TRBJ2-7,.,TRBD1,TGTGCCAGCAGTTCCACCGGGACAGGGCACGACGAGCAGTACTTC,CASSSTGTGHDEQYF